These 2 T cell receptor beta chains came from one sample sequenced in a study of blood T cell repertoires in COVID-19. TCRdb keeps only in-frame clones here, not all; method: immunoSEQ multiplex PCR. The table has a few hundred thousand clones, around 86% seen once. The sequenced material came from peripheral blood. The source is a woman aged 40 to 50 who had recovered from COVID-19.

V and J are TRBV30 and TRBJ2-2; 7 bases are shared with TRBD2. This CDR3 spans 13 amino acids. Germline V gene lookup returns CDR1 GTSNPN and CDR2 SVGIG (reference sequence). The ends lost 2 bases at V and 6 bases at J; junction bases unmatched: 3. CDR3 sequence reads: CAWSLRGAGELFF. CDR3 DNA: TGTGCCTGGAGTCTCCGGGGGGCCGGGGAGCTGTTTTTT. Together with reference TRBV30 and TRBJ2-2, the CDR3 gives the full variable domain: SQTIHQWPATLVQPVGSPLSLECTVEGTSNPNLYWYRQAAGRGLQLLFYSVGIGQISSEVPQNLSASRPQDRQFILSSKKLLLSDSGFYLCAWSLRGAGELFFGEGSRLTVL.

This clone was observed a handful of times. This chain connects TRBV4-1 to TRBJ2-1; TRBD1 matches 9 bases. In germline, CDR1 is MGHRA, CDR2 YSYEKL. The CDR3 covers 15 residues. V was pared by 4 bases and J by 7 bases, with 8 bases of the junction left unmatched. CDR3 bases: TGCGCCAGCAGCCCCAGACAGGGGGGGAGGAATGAGCAGTTCTTC. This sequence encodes CASSPRQGGRNEQFF.